This T cell receptor beta chain was identified in a study of T-cell memory formation after mild COVID-19. Study findings and constraints: Some SARS-CoV-2-responding clones were already detected in memory before infection. Of the contracting clones, CD4+ ones lay mainly in CM and EM, and CD8+ ones in EMRA. There was a balanced CD4/CD8 profile in clones contracting day 15 to 85, and later expanders leaned CD4+.

V was shortened by 1 base and J by 11 bases, with 17 bases between the two germline ends. This CDR3 has 14 residues. Germline loops: CDR1 LGHDT, CDR2 YNNKEL (reference sequence). One entry per CDR3 protein, called by TCRdb with MiXCR from the 5' RACE reads. The repertoire holds more than 100,000 distinct CDR3 sequences, with about 6% as singletons. Details on this clonotype: Its specificity is not known.

The V call is TRBV3-1, the J call TRBJ1-1; no clear D. The clonotype comes from an adult woman who had mild COVID-19 (a few samples of this study predate the infection). Cell type and time point are not known. Input material: PBMCs or a T cell subset sorted from them (not recorded which). CDR3 bases: TGTGCCAGCAGCCAAGCTCAGTCTTTCGTAGGGGCTTTCTTT. Amino acids: CASSQAQSFVGAFF.